This TCR beta chain derives from a study of T cell responses to AZD1222 COVID-19 vaccine. Looked up from germline, CDR1 is SGDLS and CDR2 is YYNGEE. The V and J ends lost 0 bases and 7 bases respectively, with 11 bases between them. There are 14 residues in the CDR3. Clones were sequenced by immunoSEQ multiplex PCR, and TCRdb holds only the in-frame ones, with some missing. The profile shows 90,000 to 130,000 clones, just under 95% of them singletons. A single count supports this clone. The chain has TRBV9 and TRBJ2-1, with D possibly TRBD1 on 6 matching bases. The source material was peripheral blood, sampled on day 0 of AZD1222 vaccination. The origin of this receptor is an adult in good health. CDR3 amino acids: CASSVDGGLNEQFF. The CDR3 DNA reads as TGTGCCAGCAGCGTAGATGGGGGCCTTAATGAGCAGTTCTTC.